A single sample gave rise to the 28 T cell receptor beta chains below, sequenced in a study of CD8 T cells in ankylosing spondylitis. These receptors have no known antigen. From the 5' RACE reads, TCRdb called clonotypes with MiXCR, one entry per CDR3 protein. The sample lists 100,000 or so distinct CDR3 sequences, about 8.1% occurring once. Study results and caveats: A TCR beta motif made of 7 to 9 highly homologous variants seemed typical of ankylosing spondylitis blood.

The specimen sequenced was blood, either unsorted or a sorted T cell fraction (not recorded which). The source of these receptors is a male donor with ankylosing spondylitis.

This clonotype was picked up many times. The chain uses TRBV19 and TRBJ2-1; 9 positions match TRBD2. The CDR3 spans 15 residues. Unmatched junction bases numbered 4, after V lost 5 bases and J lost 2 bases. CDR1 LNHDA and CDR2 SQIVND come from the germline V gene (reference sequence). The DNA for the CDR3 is TGTGCCAGTAGTGCTAGCGGGACCACCTACAATGAGCAGTTCTTC. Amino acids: CASSASGTTYNEQFF.

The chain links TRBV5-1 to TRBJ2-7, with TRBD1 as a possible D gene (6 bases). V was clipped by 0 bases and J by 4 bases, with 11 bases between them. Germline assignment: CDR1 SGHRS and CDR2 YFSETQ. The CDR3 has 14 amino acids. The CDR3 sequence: CASSLGGLGYEQYV. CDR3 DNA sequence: TGCGCCAGCAGCTTGGGGGGGCTCGGATACGAGCAGTACGTC.

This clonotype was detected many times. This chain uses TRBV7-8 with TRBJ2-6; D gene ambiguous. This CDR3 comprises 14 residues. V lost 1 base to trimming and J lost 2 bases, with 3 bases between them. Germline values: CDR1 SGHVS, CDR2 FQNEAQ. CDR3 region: CASSLGAGANVLTF. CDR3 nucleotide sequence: TGTGCCAGCAGCTTAGGGGCTGGGGCCAACGTCCTGACTTTC.

Written as DNA, the CDR3 is TGTGCCAGTAGTATCGTAGAAAGTCAGCCCCAGCATTTT. It is translated as CASSIVESQPQHF. The J gene is TRBJ1-5, the V gene TRBV19; D is unclear. Germline CDR1 reads LNHDA; CDR2 reads SQIVND (reference sequence). This CDR3 spans 13 amino acids. Trimming left V 3 bases short and J 6 bases short, with 9 bases between.

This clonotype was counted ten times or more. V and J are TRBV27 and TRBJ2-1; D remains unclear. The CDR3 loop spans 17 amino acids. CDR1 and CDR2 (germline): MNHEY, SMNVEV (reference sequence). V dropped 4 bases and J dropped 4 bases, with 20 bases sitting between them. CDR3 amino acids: CASSYKPGPTRYNEQFF. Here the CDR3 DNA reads TGTGCCAGCAGTTACAAACCGGGCCCAACCCGTTACAATGAGCAGTTCTTC.

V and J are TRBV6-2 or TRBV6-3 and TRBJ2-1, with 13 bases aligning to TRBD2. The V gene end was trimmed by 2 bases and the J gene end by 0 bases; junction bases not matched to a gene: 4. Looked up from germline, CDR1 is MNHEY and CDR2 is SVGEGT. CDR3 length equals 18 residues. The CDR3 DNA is TGTGCCAGCAGTTACGGAGGACTAGCGGGGGACTCCTACAATGAGCAGTTCTTC. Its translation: CASSYGGLAGDSYNEQFF.

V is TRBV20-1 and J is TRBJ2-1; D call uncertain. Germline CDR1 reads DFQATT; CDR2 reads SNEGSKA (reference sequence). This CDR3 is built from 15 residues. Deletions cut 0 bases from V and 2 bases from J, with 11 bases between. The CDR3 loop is CSARDEGRPYNEQFF. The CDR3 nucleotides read TGCAGTGCTAGAGATGAAGGAAGACCCTACAATGAGCAGTTCTTC.

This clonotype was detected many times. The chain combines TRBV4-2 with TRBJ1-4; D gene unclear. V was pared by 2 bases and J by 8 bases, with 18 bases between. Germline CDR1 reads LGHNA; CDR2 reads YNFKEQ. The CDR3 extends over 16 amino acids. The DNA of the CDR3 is TGTGCCAGCAGCCAAAGGCCGGGAGTTTCAGCCGAAAAACTGTTTTTT. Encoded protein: CASSQRPGVSAEKLFF.

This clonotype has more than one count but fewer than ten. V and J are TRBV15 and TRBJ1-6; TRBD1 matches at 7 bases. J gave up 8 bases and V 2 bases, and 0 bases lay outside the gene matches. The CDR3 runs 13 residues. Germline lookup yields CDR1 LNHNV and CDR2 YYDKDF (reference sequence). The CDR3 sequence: CATSRTGDSPLHF. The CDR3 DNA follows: TGTGCCACCAGCAGAACAGGGGATTCACCCCTCCACTTT.

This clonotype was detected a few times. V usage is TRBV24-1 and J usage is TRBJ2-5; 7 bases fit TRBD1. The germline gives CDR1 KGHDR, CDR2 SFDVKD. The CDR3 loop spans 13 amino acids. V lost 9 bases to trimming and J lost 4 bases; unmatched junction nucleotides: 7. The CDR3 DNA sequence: TGTGCCACCTCAGGGGGACGGTCAGAGACCCAGTACTTC. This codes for CATSGGRSETQYF.

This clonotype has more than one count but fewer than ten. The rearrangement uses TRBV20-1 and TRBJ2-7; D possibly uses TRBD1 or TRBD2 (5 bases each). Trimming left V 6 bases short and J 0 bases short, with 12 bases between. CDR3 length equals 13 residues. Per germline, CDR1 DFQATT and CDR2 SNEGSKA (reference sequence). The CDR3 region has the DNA TGCAGTGCCCGGGGCAGGAGCTCCTACGAGCAGTACGTC. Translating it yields CSARGRSSYEQYV.

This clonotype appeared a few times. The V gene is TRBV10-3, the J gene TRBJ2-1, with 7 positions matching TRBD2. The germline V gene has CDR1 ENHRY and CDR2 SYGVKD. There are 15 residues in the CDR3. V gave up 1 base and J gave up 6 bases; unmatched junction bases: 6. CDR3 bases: TGTGCCATCAGTGAGTTAACGGGAGGTGGCAATGAGCAGTTCTTC. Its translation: CAISELTGGGNEQFF.

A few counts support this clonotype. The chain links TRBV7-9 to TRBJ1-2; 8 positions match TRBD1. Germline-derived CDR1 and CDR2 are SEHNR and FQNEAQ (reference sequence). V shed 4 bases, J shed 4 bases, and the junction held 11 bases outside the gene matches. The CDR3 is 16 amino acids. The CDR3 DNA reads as TGTGCCAGCAGCTCCGTACCGGGACAGGTTATCTATGGCTACACCTTC. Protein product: CASSSVPGQVIYGYTF.

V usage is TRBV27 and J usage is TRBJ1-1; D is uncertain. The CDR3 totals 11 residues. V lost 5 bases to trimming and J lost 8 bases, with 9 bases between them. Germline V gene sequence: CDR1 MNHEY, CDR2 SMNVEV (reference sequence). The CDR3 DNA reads TGTGCCAGCAGTGGACCCACGGAAGCTTTCTTT. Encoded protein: CASSGPTEAFF.

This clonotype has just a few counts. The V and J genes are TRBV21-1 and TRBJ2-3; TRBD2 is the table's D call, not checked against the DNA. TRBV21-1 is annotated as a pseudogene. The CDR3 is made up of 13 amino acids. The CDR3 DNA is TGTGCCAGCAGCAAAAGGACTGTTGATACGCAGTATTTT. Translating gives CASSKRTVDTQYF.

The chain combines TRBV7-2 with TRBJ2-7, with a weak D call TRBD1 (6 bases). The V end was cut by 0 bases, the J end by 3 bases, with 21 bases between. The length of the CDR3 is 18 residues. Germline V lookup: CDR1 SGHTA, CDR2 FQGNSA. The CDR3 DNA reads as TGTGCCAGCAGCTTAGCAGTGACAGGAGACGATAGCTTCTACGAGCAGTACTTC. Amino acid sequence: CASSLAVTGDDSFYEQYF. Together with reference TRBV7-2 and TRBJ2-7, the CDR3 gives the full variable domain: GAGVSQSPSNKVTEKGKDVELRCDPISGHTALYWYRQSLGQGLEFLIYFQGNSAPDKSGLPSDRFSAERTGGSVSTLTIQRTQQEDSAVYLCASSLAVTGDDSFYEQYFGPGTRLTVT.

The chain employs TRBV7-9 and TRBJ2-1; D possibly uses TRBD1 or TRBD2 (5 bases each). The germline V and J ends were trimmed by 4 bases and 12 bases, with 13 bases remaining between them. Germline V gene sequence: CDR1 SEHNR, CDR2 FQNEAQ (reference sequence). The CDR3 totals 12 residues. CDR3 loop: CASSSQGDGQFF. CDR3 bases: TGTGCCAGCAGCTCCCAGGGAGACGGGCAGTTCTTC.

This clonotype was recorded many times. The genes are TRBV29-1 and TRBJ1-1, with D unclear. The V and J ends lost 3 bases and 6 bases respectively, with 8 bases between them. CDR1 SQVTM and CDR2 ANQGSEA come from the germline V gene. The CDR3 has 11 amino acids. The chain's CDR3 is CSVDTTSEAFF. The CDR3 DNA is TGCAGCGTTGACACTACCTCTGAAGCTTTCTTT.

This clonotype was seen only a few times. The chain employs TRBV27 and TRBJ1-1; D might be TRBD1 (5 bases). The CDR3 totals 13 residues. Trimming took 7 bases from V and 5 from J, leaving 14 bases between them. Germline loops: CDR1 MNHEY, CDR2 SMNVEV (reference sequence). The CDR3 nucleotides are TGTGCCAGCATAAGGGGCTCGGGGACTGAAGCTTTCTTT. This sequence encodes CASIRGSGTEAFF.

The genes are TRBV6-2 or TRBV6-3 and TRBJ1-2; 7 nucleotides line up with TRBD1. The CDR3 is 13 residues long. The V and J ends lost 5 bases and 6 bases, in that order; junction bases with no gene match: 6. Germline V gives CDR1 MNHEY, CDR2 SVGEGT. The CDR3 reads CASSRITGDGYTF. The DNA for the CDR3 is TGTGCCAGCAGTCGGATTACAGGGGATGGCTACACCTTC.

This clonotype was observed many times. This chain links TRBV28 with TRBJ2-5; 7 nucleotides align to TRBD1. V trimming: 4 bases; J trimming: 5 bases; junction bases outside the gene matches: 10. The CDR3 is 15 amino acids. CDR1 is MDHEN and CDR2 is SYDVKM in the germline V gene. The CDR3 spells CASSSITGDRETQYF. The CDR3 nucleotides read TGTGCCAGCAGTTCCATAACAGGGGATAGGGAGACCCAGTACTTC. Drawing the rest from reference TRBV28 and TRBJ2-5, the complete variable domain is DVKVTQSSRYLVKRTGEKVFLECVQDMDHENMFWYRQDPGLGLRLIYFSYDVKMKEKGDIPEGYSVSREKKERFSLILESASTNQTSMYLCASSSITGDRETQYFGPGTRLLVL.

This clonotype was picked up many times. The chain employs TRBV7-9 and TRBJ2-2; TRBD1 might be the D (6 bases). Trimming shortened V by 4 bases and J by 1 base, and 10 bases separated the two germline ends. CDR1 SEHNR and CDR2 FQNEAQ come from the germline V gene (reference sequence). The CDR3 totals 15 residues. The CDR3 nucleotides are TGTGCCAGCAGCTACAGGGTAGAGAACACCGGGGAGCTGTTTTTT. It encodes CASSYRVENTGELFF. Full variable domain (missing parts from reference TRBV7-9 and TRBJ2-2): DTGVSQNPRHKITKRGQNVTFRCDPISEHNRLYWYRQTLGQGPEFLTYFQNEAQLEKSRLLSDRFSAERPKGSFSTLEIQRTEQGDSAMYLCASSYRVENTGELFFGEGSRLTVL.

This CDR3 reads CASSIGGDTDTQYF. As DNA, the CDR3 is TGTGCCAGTAGTATTGGGGGAGACACAGATACGCAGTATTTT. This chain links TRBV19 with TRBJ2-3, with D perhaps given as TRBD1 or TRBD2 (5 bases each). Germline CDR1 and CDR2: LNHDA and SQIVND (reference sequence). Between the trimmed V and J ends, which lost 3 bases and 2 bases, there was a span of 9 bases. This CDR3 region has 14 residues.

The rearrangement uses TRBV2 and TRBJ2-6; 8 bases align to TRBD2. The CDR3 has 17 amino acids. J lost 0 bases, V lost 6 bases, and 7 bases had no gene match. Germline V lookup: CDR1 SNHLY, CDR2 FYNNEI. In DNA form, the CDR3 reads TGTGCCAGCAGCCTAGCGGGTTTAATCTCTGGGGCCAACGTCCTGACTTTC. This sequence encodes CASSLAGLISGANVLTF.

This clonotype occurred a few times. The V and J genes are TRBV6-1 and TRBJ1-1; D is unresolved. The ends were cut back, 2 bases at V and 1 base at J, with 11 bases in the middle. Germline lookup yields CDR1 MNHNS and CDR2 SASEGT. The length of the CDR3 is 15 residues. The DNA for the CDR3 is TGTGCCAGCAGTGAAATGACACATCAGAACACTGAAGCTTTCTTT. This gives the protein CASSEMTHQNTEAFF.

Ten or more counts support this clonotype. CDR3 in DNA: TGCAGTGCCGAGCCACGGACTGCTCATGTGTCACCCCTCCACTTT. It yields the protein CSAEPRTAHVSPLHF. The rearrangement links TRBV20-1 to TRBJ1-6; no clear D. The germline CDR1 and CDR2 sequences are DFQATT and SNEGSKA (reference sequence). The ends were cut back, 6 bases at V and 10 bases at J, with 22 bases in the middle. This CDR3 has 15 amino acids.

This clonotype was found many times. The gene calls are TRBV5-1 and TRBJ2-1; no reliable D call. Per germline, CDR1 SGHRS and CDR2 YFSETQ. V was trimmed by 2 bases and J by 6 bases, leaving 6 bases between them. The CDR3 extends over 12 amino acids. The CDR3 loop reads CASSFEANEQFF. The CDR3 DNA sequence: TGCGCCAGCAGCTTTGAAGCCAATGAGCAGTTCTTC.

CDR3: CASSLQGSLTGYTF. In DNA, the CDR3 is TGTGCCAGCAGTTTACAGGGCTCCCTTACTGGCTACACCTTC. The J gene is TRBJ1-2, the V gene TRBV27, with a tentative D call TRBD1 (5 bases). CDR3 length: 14 amino acids. Per germline, CDR1 MNHEY and CDR2 SMNVEV (reference sequence). Deletions cut 2 bases from V and 7 bases from J, with 14 bases between.